This T cell receptor (beta chain) originates from a study of T-cell memory formation after mild COVID-19. Points from the study as a whole: Mainly in CM and EM were contracting CD4+ clones; CD8+ were in EMRA.

To note about this clonotype: What it binds is unknown.

5'RACE primed at constant segments yielded TCR alpha and TCR beta cDNA libraries bearing sample barcodes and UMIs. MiXCR, run by TCRdb on the 5' RACE reads, gives a single entry per CDR3 protein. This table holds approximately 300,000 distinct CDR3 sequences, roughly 15% found once. The source is a man aged 18 to 29 who had mild COVID-19 (a few samples of this study predate the infection). Cell type and time point are not known. The material sequenced was PBMCs or a T cell subset sorted from them (not recorded which).

CDR3: CASSLTGGEGNQPQHF. Written as DNA, the CDR3 is TGCGCCAGCAGCTTGACAGGGGGTGAGGGCAATCAGCCCCAGCATTTT. The V and J genes are TRBV5-1 and TRBJ1-5, with 8 bases fitting TRBD1. CDR3 length: 16 amino acids. The trim removed 1 base at V and 2 bases at J, leaving 5 bases unmatched. Germline CDR1 is SGHRS and CDR2 is YFSETQ.